The 15 T cell receptor beta chains below were found in one sample sequenced in a study of T-cell reconstitution after alpha-beta-depleted transplantation in children (dated by TCRdb to the mid-2010s). Taken with the paper, the label for treatment or condition translates to: allogeneic hematopoietic cell transplantation with graft depleted of TCRalphabeta T cells and CD19 B cells. The method behind the library was PCR. The data were produced on an Illumina HiSeq 2500. To normalize quantification of the TCRbeta repertoire, the TCR libraries were built with molecular barcoding that relied on unique molecular identifiers. TCRdb applied fastp at Q25 and MiXCR to the public reads, then kept only in-frame beta chains. Rows are combined by CDR3 protein, so each entry shows the most common genes and DNA. Recorded for this sample are 450,000 to 700,000 distinct CDR3 sequences; approximately 30% of them occurred a single time. In total, the top ten clones hold less than 40% of the sample.

The sequencing here drew on PBMCs, taken before TCRalphabeta/CD19-depleted stem cell transplant. The source of these receptors is a boy younger than two with Wiskott-Aldrich syndrome, due to receive a stem cell transplant.

Only a few counts were recorded for this clonotype. This chain joins TRBV10-3 and TRBJ2-1; 9 bases line up with TRBD1. Trimming at V came to 8 bases and at J to 3 bases, leaving 2 bases not matched to a gene. The CDR3 covers 13 residues. Germline V lookup: CDR1 ENHRY, CDR2 SYGVKD. CDR3 region: CAIRGQGYNEQFF. The CDR3 DNA follows: TGTGCCATCCGGGGACAGGGCTACAATGAGCAGTTCTTC.

This clonotype showed up just a few times. The rearrangement joins TRBV12-3 or TRBV12-4 to TRBJ2-1; perhaps TRBD1 as D (6 bases). Trimming pared 7 bases from V and 3 bases from J, leaving 19 bases between. The CDR3 extends over 16 amino acids. In DNA, the CDR3 is TGTGCCAGCACCAAAAGGGGGAGAGTAGGCTACAATGAGCAGTTCTTC. The encoded protein is CASTKRGRVGYNEQFF.

This clonotype came up a few times. V is TRBV5-1 and J is TRBJ2-1; 8 nucleotides agree with TRBD2. The ends lost 4 bases at V and 7 bases at J; junction bases unmatched: 10. Germline CDR1 SGHRS, CDR2 YFSETQ. The CDR3 runs 15 residues. The CDR3 loop reads CASSAISGARNEQFF. Here the CDR3 DNA reads TGCGCCAGCAGCGCAATTAGCGGGGCCAGGAATGAGCAGTTCTTC.

The chain links TRBV2 to TRBJ1-5; no definite D call. This CDR3 contains 18 residues. Trimming stripped 6 bases from V and 1 base from J, with 22 bases between. Germline-derived CDR1 and CDR2 are SNHLY and FYNNEI. The CDR3 spells CASRVNSHTGKSNQPQHF. As DNA, the CDR3 is TGTGCCAGCAGGGTTAACAGTCATACGGGGAAAAGCAATCAGCCCCAGCATTTT. Together with reference TRBV2 and TRBJ1-5, the CDR3 gives the full variable domain: EPEVTQTPSHQVTQMGQEVILRCVPISNHLYFYWYRQILGQKVEFLVSFYNNEISEKSEIFDDQFSVERPDGSNFTLKIRSTKLEDSAMYFCASRVNSHTGKSNQPQHFGDGTRLSIL.

This rearrangement joins TRBV18 to TRBJ1-1; D unresolved. V lost 5 bases and J lost 1, with 17 bases in between. The CDR3 consists of 16 residues. Per germline, CDR1 KGHSH and CDR2 LQKENI. CDR3 in DNA: TGTGCCAGCTCAAAGACGGTTGTAAGTTCGAACACTGAAGCTTTCTTT. As protein: CASSKTVVSSNTEAFF.

This clonotype was counted between two and nine times. The rearrangement joins TRBV11-2 to TRBJ2-3; D is perhaps TRBD2 (5 bases). The V end was cut by 5 bases, the J end by 4 bases, with 16 bases between. This CDR3 contains 15 residues. Germline V lookup: CDR1 SGHAT, CDR2 FQNNGV. CDR3 sequence reads: CASSISVDTADTQYF. CDR3 bases: TGTGCCAGCAGCATTAGCGTTGACACCGCAGATACGCAGTATTTT. Complete variable domain (other parts from reference TRBV11-2 and TRBJ2-3): EAGVAQSPRYKIIEKRQSVAFWCNPISGHATLYWYQQILGQGPKLLIQFQNNGVVDDSQLPKDRFSAERLKGVDSTLKIQPAKLEDSAVYLCASSISVDTADTQYFGPGTRLTVL.

J is TRBJ1-1 and V is TRBV7-9; D is unresolved. There are 14 residues in the CDR3. Germline CDR1 reads SEHNR; CDR2 reads FQNEAQ (reference sequence). V lost 1 base and J lost 3, with 9 bases in between. CDR3 amino acids: CASSLVGKDTEAFF. The CDR3 DNA reads TGTGCCAGCAGCTTAGTAGGGAAGGACACTGAAGCTTTCTTT.

The genes are TRBV24-1 and TRBJ2-5, with TRBD2 matching 11 bases. V was clipped by 4 bases and J by 2 bases; unmatched bases: 5. Germline CDR1 reads KGHDR; CDR2 reads SFDVKD. The CDR3 has 16 amino acids. DNA for the CDR3: TGTGCCACCAGTGAGCCGACTAGCGGGGAGCAAGAGACCCAGTACTTC. As protein: CATSEPTSGEQETQYF.

The rearrangement links TRBV7-6 to TRBJ2-5; 7 bases align to TRBD2. The CDR3 spans 15 residues. Trimming took 1 base from V and 5 from J; bases not matched to a gene: 7. Germline loops: CDR1 SGHVS, CDR2 FNYEAQ. The CDR3 spells CASSLVGGARETQYF. The CDR3 DNA reads TGTGCCAGCAGCTTAGTGGGAGGGGCCCGGGAGACCCAGTACTTC.

This clonotype was seen a handful of times. The rearrangement links TRBV2 to TRBJ2-1; D may be TRBD1 (5 bases). Trimming removed 7 bases from V and 5 bases from J, with 12 bases in between. Germline CDR1 is SNHLY and CDR2 is FYNNEI. The CDR3 is made up of 13 amino acids. Here the CDR3 DNA reads TGTGCCAGCAAGGGGCAGGGTAACAATGAGCAGTTCTTC. It translates to CASKGQGNNEQFF. Using reference TRBV2 and TRBJ2-1 for the parts outside the CDR3, the full variable domain is EPEVTQTPSHQVTQMGQEVILRCVPISNHLYFYWYRQILGQKVEFLVSFYNNEISEKSEIFDDQFSVERPDGSNFTLKIRSTKLEDSAMYFCASKGQGNNEQFFGPGTRLTVL.

J is TRBJ2-1 and V is TRBV20-1; tentatively, D is TRBD1 or TRBD2 (5 bases each). Germline-derived CDR1 and CDR2 are DFQATT and SNEGSKA (reference sequence). Trimming took 0 bases from V and 7 from J, leaving 10 bases between them. This CDR3 region has 13 residues. The CDR3 is CSARDHGANEQFF. Here the CDR3 DNA reads TGCAGTGCTAGAGATCACGGGGCAAATGAGCAGTTCTTC.

This clonotype was recorded a few times. The gene calls are TRBV27 and TRBJ2-1; D might be TRBD2 (5 bases). CDR3 length: 15 amino acids. The V end was cut by 6 bases, the J end by 2 bases, with 14 bases between. CDR1 is MNHEY, CDR2 SMNVEV, per germline (reference sequence). The CDR3 nucleotides are TGTGCCAGCAGACCATTCGGGAAAACCTACAATGAGCAGTTCTTC. Protein product: CASRPFGKTYNEQFF.

The chain is built from TRBV5-1 and TRBJ2-3, with D perhaps matching TRBD1 (6 bases). The CDR3 has 15 residues. The ends were cut back, 0 bases at V and 5 bases at J, with 13 bases in the middle. Per germline, CDR1 SGHRS and CDR2 YFSETQ. The CDR3 DNA reads TGCGCCAGCAGCTTGGCGGGGACAAGTGGAGATACGCAGTATTTT. Protein: CASSLAGTSGDTQYF. The whole variable domain, remainder taken from reference TRBV5-1 and TRBJ2-3, is KAGVTQTPRYLIKTRGQQVTLSCSPISGHRSVSWYQQTPGQGLQFLFEYFSETQRNKGNFPGRFSGRQFSNSRSEMNVSTLELGDSALYLCASSLAGTSGDTQYFGPGTRLTVL.

This clonotype was seen more than once but under ten times. The chain employs TRBV4-2 and TRBJ2-7; D might be TRBD1 (6 bases). The CDR3 consists of 15 residues. Germline assignment: CDR1 LGHNA and CDR2 YNFKEQ. V lost 0 bases and J 2 bases, leaving 11 bases between the germline ends. The CDR3 DNA is TGTGCCAGCAGCCAAGATTGGGACATCACCTACGAGCAGTACTTC. Its translation: CASSQDWDITYEQYF.

The genes are TRBV10-3 and TRBJ1-2; weak D call: TRBD1 (6 bases). CDR1 and CDR2 from the germline V gene are ENHRY and SYGVKD. Trimming took 7 bases from V and 4 from J, leaving 16 bases between them. The CDR3 is 14 residues long. CDR3 amino acids: CAIKGGPEIYGYTF. In nucleotides, the CDR3 is TGTGCCATCAAGGGGGGCCCCGAAATCTATGGCTACACCTTC.